This TCR beta chain was documented in a study of T cell repertoires in cytomegalovirus infection. Turning to the study itself: The public TCR beta signatures pointed to both CMV infection and matching HLA type. Whole-study results and caveats: Using cumulative public TCR beta family frequency, the authors identified those who carried CMV together with the relevant HLA. The ex vivo response was dominated by HLA-C-restricted CMV-specific TCR beta clonotypes.

The germline V gene encodes CDR1 LGHNA and CDR2 YNFKEQ. The CDR3 is made up of 16 amino acids. J lost 7 bases, V lost 0 bases, and 5 bases had no gene match. TCRdb re-derived calls from the reads in MiXCR, one entry per CDR3 protein. The sample records a few hundred thousand distinct CDR3 sequences, roughly 43% being singletons. Turning to this clonotype: Its target is not known.

The gene calls are TRBV4-2 and TRBJ2-2, with 10 bases matching TRBD2. The receptor comes from a human donor in good health (CMV status not recorded). Some clones in this sample may be carry-over from other donors' samples. The specimen was cultured PBMCs, collected from culture after CMV antigen stimulation. The CDR3 coding sequence is TGTGCCAGCAGCCAAGATCCCCAGCGGGGGGGCGGGGAGCTGTTTTTT. Its protein product is CASSQDPQRGGGELFF.